These 6 T cell receptor beta chains share one sample of origin, sequenced in a study of blood T cells in healthy people across ages. PCR was performed a second time for about 7 to 11 cycles using a sample-barcoded 5' primer and a J-beta primer mix. One entry per CDR3 protein results from TCRdb running MiXCR on the 5' RACE reads. Among 1.5 million to 2 million distinct CDR3 sequences, roughly 52% were seen once, and the ten largest hold less than 2.5%. Input material: blood. The receptors derive from a middle-aged woman in good health.

This clonotype has just a few counts. The V call is TRBV5-4, the J call TRBJ1-2; the D is unclear. The CDR3 covers 12 residues. The V end lost 0 bases, the J end lost 7 bases, and 7 bases lay between the germline ends. Germline V gene lookup returns CDR1 SGHNT and CDR2 YYREEE (reference sequence). The CDR3 DNA sequence: TGTGCCAGCAGCTTGGAACTGATTGGCTACACCTTC. Amino acid sequence: CASSLELIGYTF. Using reference TRBV5-4 and TRBJ1-2 for the parts outside the CDR3, the full variable domain is ETGVTQSPTHLIKTRGQQVTLRCSSQSGHNTVSWYQQALGQGPQFIFQYYREEENGRGNFPPRFSGLQFPNYSSELNVNALELDDSALYLCASSLELIGYTFGSGTRLTVV.

The CDR3 loop is CSVLRRDGRGYGYTF. CDR3 in DNA: TGCAGCGTACTCCGCAGGGACGGGCGAGGCTATGGCTACACCTTC. J is TRBJ1-2 and V is TRBV29-1; tentatively, D is TRBD1 (5 bases). Per the germline V gene, CDR1 is SQVTM and CDR2 is ANQGSEA. Trimming shortened V by 6 bases and J by 4 bases, and 21 bases separated the two germline ends. This CDR3 spans 15 amino acids.

Concerning this clonotype itself: A junction end diverges from the germline sequence, so it may reflect a read error. V usage is TRBV11-2 and J usage is TRBJ2-7, with 8 bases lining up with TRBD1. The closer fit of TRBJ2-5 to the DNA end suggests the J call may be wrong. The CDR3 spans 15 residues. CDR1 and CDR2 from the germline V gene are SGHAT and FQNNGV. CDR3 sequence: CVSSSPGQVVETQYF. As DNA, the CDR3 is TGTGTCAGCAGCTCTCCGGGACAGGTGGTGGAGACCCAGTACTTC.

At least ten counts were recorded for this clonotype. The chain joins TRBV4-3 to TRBJ1-2; D remains unclear. The CDR3 length is 14 residues. The ends were cut back, 1 base at V and 1 base at J, with 7 bases in the middle. From germline, CDR1 is LGHNA and CDR2 YSLEER. The CDR3 reads CASSQGGVNYGYTF. The CDR3 DNA reads TGCGCCAGCAGCCAAGGCGGAGTTAACTATGGCTACACCTTC.

The table lists this clonotype with a few counts. The genes are TRBV11-2 and TRBJ2-7; D uncertain. The DNA end lines up better with TRBJ2-5; the J call may be wrong. CDR1 is SGHAT and CDR2 is FQNNGV in the germline V gene. This CDR3 has 12 residues. CDR3 region: CASSLDPRTQYF. For the CDR3, the DNA is TGTGCCAGCAGCTTAGATCCCCGGACCCAGTACTTC.

The rearrangement uses TRBV27 and TRBJ2-3; the match to TRBD2 covers 10 bases. Per germline, CDR1 MNHEY and CDR2 SMNVEV (reference sequence). The trim removed 0 bases at V and 5 bases at J, leaving 8 bases unmatched. The CDR3 loop spans 17 amino acids. CDR3 in DNA: TGTGCCAGCAGTTTATCGGGTAGCGGGGGGTGGGGAGATACGCAGTATTTT. This codes for CASSLSGSGGWGDTQYF.